A single sample is the source of the 23 T cell receptor beta chains below, sequenced in a study of T-cell memory formation after mild COVID-19. TCRdb recomputed calls from the 5' RACE reads with MiXCR, one row per CDR3 protein. The sample carries roughly 350,000 distinct CDR3 sequences, around 27% recorded once. The sample was PBMCs or a T cell subset sorted from them (not recorded which). Receptor source: an adult woman who had mild COVID-19 (a few samples of this study predate the infection). Cell type and time point are not known.

Only a few counts were recorded for this clonotype. This chain links TRBV11-2 with TRBJ2-5, with D perhaps matching TRBD1 or TRBD2 (5 bases each). This CDR3 has 14 amino acids. Germline lookup yields CDR1 SGHAT and CDR2 FQNNGV. The CDR3 nucleotides read TGTGCGTCTCGGATGGGACCCTTACAAGAGACCCAGTACTTC. Translated: CASRMGPLQETQYF.

This chain uses TRBV5-1 with TRBJ1-4, with no clear D. Trimming left V 2 bases short and J 3 bases short, with 8 bases between. CDR3 length equals 14 residues. CDR1 and CDR2 (germline): SGHRS, YFSETQ. The CDR3 is CASSFSMANEKLFF. DNA of the CDR3: TGCGCCAGCAGCTTTTCTATGGCTAATGAAAAACTGTTTTTT.

The sample holds many counts of this clonotype. The genes are TRBV7-9 and TRBJ1-1; no reliable D call. This CDR3 is 13 amino acids long. Germline values: CDR1 SEHNR, CDR2 FQNEAQ (reference sequence). V was trimmed by 1 base and J by 0 bases, leaving 3 bases between them. The CDR3 nucleotides are TGTGCCAGCAGCTTAGATATGAACACTGAAGCTTTCTTT. Translated, it gives CASSLDMNTEAFF.

This clonotype was observed many times. This sequence joins TRBV18 and TRBJ2-1; 9 positions match TRBD2. Looked up from germline, CDR1 is KGHSH and CDR2 is LQKENI. V was pared by 6 bases and J by 8 bases, with 14 bases of the junction left unmatched. This CDR3 contains 16 residues. The CDR3 region is CASSRRDSGSFYEQFF. The CDR3 nucleotides read TGTGCCAGCTCCCGTCGTGATAGCGGGAGTTTCTATGAGCAGTTCTTC. The whole variable domain, remainder taken from reference TRBV18 and TRBJ2-1, is NAGVMQNPRHLVRRRGQEARLRCSPMKGHSHVYWYRQLPEEGLKFMVYLQKENIIDESGMPKERFSAEFPKEGPSILRIQQVVRGDSAAYFCASSRRDSGSFYEQFFGPGTRLTVL.

The chain carries TRBV5-5 and TRBJ1-1; D is possibly TRBD1 (5 bases). In germline, CDR1 is SGHKS, CDR2 YYEKEE (reference sequence). The V end lost 4 bases, the J end lost 1 base, and 14 bases lay between the germline ends. The length of the CDR3 is 15 residues. The CDR3 bases are TGTGCCAGCAGCCTCCGGACAAGTCAGAACACTGAAGCTTTCTTT. Its translation is CASSLRTSQNTEAFF.

The chain has TRBV20-1 and TRBJ1-3; D is ambiguous. The CDR3 extends over 15 amino acids. V lost 4 bases to trimming and J lost 0 bases, with 13 bases between them. Germline assignment: CDR1 DFQATT and CDR2 SNEGSKA (reference sequence). The CDR3 sequence: CSATPWPFSGNTIYF. CDR3 DNA: TGCAGTGCTACCCCCTGGCCTTTCTCTGGAAACACCATATATTTT.

The chain combines TRBV7-3 with TRBJ2-1, with 8 bases fitting TRBD2. CDR3 length: 15 residues. CDR1 and CDR2 from the germline V gene are SGHTA and FQGTGA. Losses at the gene ends were 4 bases for V and 4 bases for J; bases not matched to a gene: 6. In DNA, the CDR3 is TGTGCCAGCAGCTCCGGACTAGCTCAGTACAATGAGCAGTTCTTC. It yields the protein CASSSGLAQYNEQFF.

The J gene is TRBJ1-2, the V gene TRBV7-9; D is unclear. Germline CDR1 is SEHNR and CDR2 is FQNEAQ (reference sequence). The CDR3 covers 13 residues. Trimming shortened V by 1 base and J by 6 bases, and 9 bases separated the two germline ends. The CDR3 DNA reads as TGTGCCAGCAGCTTAGTCCCCCCGGATGGCTACACCTTC. It encodes CASSLVPPDGYTF.

This clonotype has more than one count but fewer than ten. This chain uses TRBV12-3 or TRBV12-4 with TRBJ1-3; D is undetermined. Trimming removed 3 bases at V and 1 base at J, with 10 bases between. The CDR3 consists of 15 residues. CDR3 region: CASSFVGNSGNTIYF. In DNA, the CDR3 is TGTGCCAGCAGTTTCGTAGGGAATTCTGGAAACACCATATATTTT.

This clonotype was observed a handful of times. The V call is TRBV7-9, the J call TRBJ2-1; possible D gene TRBD2, 6 bases. The CDR3 is 16 residues long. Per germline, CDR1 SEHNR and CDR2 FQNEAQ (reference sequence). V lost 3 bases to trimming and J lost 5 bases, with 17 bases between them. CDR3 DNA sequence: TGTGCCAGCAGCTTGAGCGTATGGGAGGTGGACAATGAGCAGTTCTTC. Encoded protein: CASSLSVWEVDNEQFF.

The rearrangement links TRBV6-5 to TRBJ1-6, with D perhaps TRBD1 (5 bases). Germline loops: CDR1 MNHEY, CDR2 SVGAGI. V was cut by 7 bases and J by 8 bases, with 18 bases left in between. The CDR3 totals 15 residues. As DNA, the CDR3 is TGTGCCAGCACAACCTCAGGGTGGCGGGATTCACCCCTCCACTTT. Amino acid sequence: CASTTSGWRDSPLHF.

The J gene is TRBJ2-5, the V gene TRBV9; possibly TRBD2 for D (5 bases). CDR3 length: 12 amino acids. Per the germline V gene, CDR1 is SGDLS and CDR2 is YYNGEE. Trimming took off 5 bases at V and 9 bases at J, with 14 bases between the two ends. The CDR3: CASSTLPGSQYF. The CDR3 DNA is TGTGCCAGCAGTACCCTCCCGGGGTCCCAGTACTTC.

The chain recombines TRBV6-2 or TRBV6-3 with TRBJ1-2; possibly TRBD1 for D (6 bases). V was trimmed by 2 bases and J by 3 bases, leaving 16 bases between them. This CDR3 has 16 amino acids. CDR1 MNHEY and CDR2 SVGEGT come from the germline V gene. The CDR3 bases are TGTGCCAGCAGTTACCTCCCGGACAGTTTCCACTATGGCTACACCTTC. The encoded protein is CASSYLPDSFHYGYTF.

The chain carries TRBV4-1 and TRBJ1-5; D gene unclear. With 1 base removed from V and 4 bases from J, the gap between germline ends came to 8 bases. Looked up from germline, CDR1 is MGHRA and CDR2 is YSYEKL. This CDR3 region has 14 residues. The CDR3 region has the DNA TGCGCCAGCAGCCAAGGTCCGGCTAATCAGCCCCAGCATTTT. Amino acid sequence: CASSQGPANQPQHF.

This clonotype showed up just a few times. The V and J genes are TRBV5-1 and TRBJ2-1; 8 nucleotides align to TRBD2. Germline assignment: CDR1 SGHRS and CDR2 YFSETQ. The length of the CDR3 is 21 residues. The J segment lost 4 bases and the V segment lost 0 bases, leaving 21 bases of the junction unmatched. CDR3 loop: CASSLGEPRSVAGLPYNEQFF. CDR3 coding DNA: TGCGCCAGCAGCTTGGGCGAGCCCCGGAGCGTAGCGGGACTACCGTACAATGAGCAGTTCTTC.

This clonotype was seen only a few times. The chain carries TRBV6-2 or TRBV6-3 and TRBJ2-1; 8 bases align to TRBD2. J was trimmed by 5 bases and V by 9 bases; bases with no gene match: 6. Germline CDR1 and CDR2: MNHEY and SVGEGT. The CDR3 runs 13 residues. CDR3 protein: CASGLAVDNEQFF. CDR3 DNA: TGTGCCAGTGGACTAGCAGTAGACAATGAGCAGTTCTTC.

This clonotype was picked up a small number of times. The rearrangement uses TRBV7-3 and TRBJ2-5; 12 bases match TRBD2. Germline V gene data show CDR1 as SGHTA and CDR2 as FQGTGA. The length of the CDR3 is 15 residues. V lost 0 bases to trimming and J lost 7 bases; unmatched junction nucleotides: 3. The CDR3 loop reads CASSLTSLAGGTQYF. Written as DNA, the CDR3 is TGTGCCAGCAGCTTAACGTCACTAGCGGGAGGGACCCAGTACTTC.

The chain recombines TRBV20-1 with TRBJ2-3; D may be TRBD1 or TRBD2 (6 bases each). The CDR3 has 14 amino acids. Germline values: CDR1 DFQATT, CDR2 SNEGSKA (reference sequence). DNA of the CDR3: TGCAGGGCCCCGGACTCCCGGGGGCGGGGTACGCAGTATTTT. Translation: CRAPDSRGRGTQYF.

The CDR3, as DNA: TGTGCCAGCAGTTTAAAAGCGCAGGGGGCCAGGTCACCCCTCCACTTT. Translated: CASSLKAQGARSPLHF. This chain uses TRBV27 with TRBJ1-6, with 8 bases identical to TRBD1. The CDR3 has 16 amino acids. Germline V gene sequence: CDR1 MNHEY, CDR2 SMNVEV (reference sequence). V lost 2 bases to trimming and J lost 10 bases; unmatched junction nucleotides: 10.

The chain combines TRBV19 with TRBJ1-2, with D possibly matching TRBD1 (5 bases). There are 13 residues in the CDR3. CDR1 and CDR2 (germline): LNHDA, SQIVND (reference sequence). Trimming took off 4 bases at V and 4 bases at J, with 10 bases between the two ends. The CDR3 sequence: CASSTGRGYGYTF. CDR3 nucleotide sequence: TGTGCCAGTAGTACAGGGCGGGGCTATGGCTACACCTTC.

This clonotype was counted only a few times. The chain has TRBV6-6 and TRBJ1-1; D is uncertain. The CDR3 runs to 14 residues. Germline lookup yields CDR1 MNHNY and CDR2 SVGAGI (reference sequence). Trimming shortened V by 6 bases and J by 5 bases, and 16 bases separated the two germline ends. The CDR3 nucleotides read TGTGCCAGCAGCTCCTCGTCGGGGAGAACTGAAGCTTTCTTT. Its protein is CASSSSSGRTEAFF.

This sequence joins TRBV7-6 and TRBJ1-2; TRBD1 aligns across 12 bases. The germline V gene encodes CDR1 SGHVS and CDR2 FNYEAQ. The CDR3 totals 14 residues. V was pared by 3 bases and J by 11 bases, with 7 bases of the junction left unmatched. The CDR3 spells CASSLYGTGGSYTF. DNA of the CDR3: TGTGCCAGCAGCTTGTACGGGACAGGGGGCTCGTACACCTTC.

The V and J genes are TRBV29-1 and TRBJ1-2, with D hard to call. The germline CDR1 and CDR2 sequences are SQVTM and ANQGSEA. This CDR3 is built from 11 residues. CDR3 in amino acids: CCGWDNYGYTF. The DNA for the CDR3 is TGCTGCGGTTGGGATAACTATGGCTACACCTTC.